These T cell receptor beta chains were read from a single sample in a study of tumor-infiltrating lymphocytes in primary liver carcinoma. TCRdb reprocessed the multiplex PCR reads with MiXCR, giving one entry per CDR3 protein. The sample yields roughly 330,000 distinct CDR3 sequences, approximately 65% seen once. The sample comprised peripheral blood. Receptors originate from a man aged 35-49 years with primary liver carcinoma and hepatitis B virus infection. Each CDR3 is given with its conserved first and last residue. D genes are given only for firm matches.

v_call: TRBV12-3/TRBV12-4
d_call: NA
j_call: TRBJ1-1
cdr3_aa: CASSPRVETEAFF

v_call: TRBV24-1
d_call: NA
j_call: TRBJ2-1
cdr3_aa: CATRDSRRSPYNEQFF

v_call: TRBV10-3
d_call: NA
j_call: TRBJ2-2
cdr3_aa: CAISEGGRANTGELFF

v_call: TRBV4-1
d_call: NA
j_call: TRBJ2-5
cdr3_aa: CASSQAPLQDVGEETQYF

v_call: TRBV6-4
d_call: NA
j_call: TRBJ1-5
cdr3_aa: CASSDGGNQPQHF

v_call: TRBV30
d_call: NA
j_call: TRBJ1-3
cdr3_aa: CAWTFSGNTIYF

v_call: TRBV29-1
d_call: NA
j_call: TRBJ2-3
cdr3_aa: CSVEDGPPNGTDTQYF

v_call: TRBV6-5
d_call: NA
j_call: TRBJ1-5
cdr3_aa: CASNYGVPLNQPQHF

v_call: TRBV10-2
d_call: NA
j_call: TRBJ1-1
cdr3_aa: CASNEGQGRTTEAFF

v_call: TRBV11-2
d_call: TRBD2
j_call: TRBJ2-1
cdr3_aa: CARSLTSGRTSNGQFF

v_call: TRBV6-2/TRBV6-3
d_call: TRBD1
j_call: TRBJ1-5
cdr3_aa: CASSFGTGGNQPQHF

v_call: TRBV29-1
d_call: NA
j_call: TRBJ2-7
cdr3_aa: CSVAPGLAEQYF

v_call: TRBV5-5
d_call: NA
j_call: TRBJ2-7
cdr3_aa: CASSLVGGPYEQYF

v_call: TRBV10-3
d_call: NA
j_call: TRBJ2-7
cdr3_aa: CAIRRDWGGGDEQYF